The 8 T cell receptor beta chains presented below share a single source sample, sequenced in a study of beta chain features in type 1 diabetes. Study-level findings and limits: Type 1 diabetes patients had moderately but significantly shorter TCRB CDR3s in all four CD4+ subsets.

These receptors are not linked to any known antigen. Every isolated RNA sample was fully reverse transcribed, so sequencing captured expressed TCRB transcripts. Repertoires were generated with immunoSEQ multiplex PCR, while TCRdb's copy carries only in-frame clones and drops some. The data show roughly 160,000 clones, with around 8.3% seen just once and over 0.45% held by the top ten. The material sequenced was central memory CD4+ T cells from blood. The receptors derive from a young woman with type 1 diabetes.

The CDR3 nucleotides are TGTGCCAGCAGTTTCTCGAGTTCGGGGGAGACCCAGTACTTC. Protein product: CASSFSSSGETQYF. The chain carries TRBV13 and TRBJ2-5; tentative D call: TRBD2 (5 bases). The V end lost 6 bases, the J end lost 5 bases, and 16 bases lay between the germline ends. The germline V gene has CDR1 PRHDT and CDR2 FYEKMQ (reference sequence). This CDR3 is built from 14 residues.

The rearrangement joins TRBV30 to TRBJ1-5; a weak D match, TRBD1 (6 bases). Per germline, CDR1 GTSNPN and CDR2 SVGIG (reference sequence). The CDR3 covers 13 residues. The germline V and J ends were trimmed by 0 bases and 6 bases, with 9 bases remaining between them. The CDR3 spells CAWSVGGVQPQHF. The CDR3 region has the DNA TGTGCCTGGAGTGTAGGGGGAGTTCAGCCCCAGCATTTT.

The sample holds a few counts of this clone. V and J are TRBV19 and TRBJ2-7; D gene unclear. The CDR3 is 12 amino acids. Germline CDR1 reads LNHDA; CDR2 reads SQIVND (reference sequence). V lost 10 bases and J 3 bases, leaving 13 bases between the germline ends. Here the CDR3 reads CATRGEVYEQYF. CDR3 DNA sequence: TGTGCCACCCGCGGAGAGGTCTACGAGCAGTACTTC.

This clone was counted between two and nine times. V usage is TRBV11-3 and J usage is TRBJ2-7, with D possibly matching TRBD2 (6 bases). Deletions cut 5 bases from V and 5 bases from J, with 16 bases between. The CDR3 is 14 residues long. Germline CDR1 reads SGHNT; CDR2 reads YENEEA. CDR3 in DNA: TGTGCCAGCAGCCTACCGGAGGGCCCCAACGAGCAGTACTTC. Translation: CASSLPEGPNEQYF.

The chain is built from TRBV30 and TRBJ1-4; TRBD1 is a possible D gene (5 bases). The CDR3 consists of 13 residues. V was pared by 0 bases and J by 8 bases, with 10 bases between. Per the germline V gene, CDR1 is GTSNPN and CDR2 is SVGIG (reference sequence). The CDR3 coding sequence is TGTGCCTGGAGTGTCAGGGCAAGGGAAAAACTGTTTTTT. The encoded protein is CAWSVRAREKLFF.

This clone was seen more than once but under ten times. The rearrangement uses TRBV10-3 and TRBJ2-7; D remains unclear. Germline lookup yields CDR1 ENHRY and CDR2 SYGVKD. V gave up 8 bases and J gave up 4 bases, with 12 bases separating them. CDR3 size: 12 residues. In nucleotides, the CDR3 is TGTGCCATCTCCCAGGAAGGATACGAGCAGTACTTC. This codes for CAISQEGYEQYF.

The V gene is TRBV11-3, the J gene TRBJ1-1; 7 nucleotides agree with TRBD1. Germline values: CDR1 SGHNT, CDR2 YENEEA. The CDR3 consists of 15 residues. V was pared by 4 bases and J by 2 bases, with 7 bases of the junction left unmatched. In nucleotides, the CDR3 is TGTGCCAGCAGCTCCTCAGACAGGGCAAACACTGAAGCTTTCTTT. It specifies CASSSSDRANTEAFF.

This clone was picked up many times. For the CDR3, the DNA is TGCGCCAGCAGCTTGGAACTAGCGGACAACAATGAGCAGTTCTTC. It yields the protein CASSLELADNNEQFF. J is TRBJ2-1 and V is TRBV5-1, with 8 bases lining up with TRBD2. The CDR3 spans 15 residues. The V gene's germline CDR1 is SGHRS and CDR2 YFSETQ. V lost 0 bases to trimming and J lost 5 bases; unmatched junction nucleotides: 4.